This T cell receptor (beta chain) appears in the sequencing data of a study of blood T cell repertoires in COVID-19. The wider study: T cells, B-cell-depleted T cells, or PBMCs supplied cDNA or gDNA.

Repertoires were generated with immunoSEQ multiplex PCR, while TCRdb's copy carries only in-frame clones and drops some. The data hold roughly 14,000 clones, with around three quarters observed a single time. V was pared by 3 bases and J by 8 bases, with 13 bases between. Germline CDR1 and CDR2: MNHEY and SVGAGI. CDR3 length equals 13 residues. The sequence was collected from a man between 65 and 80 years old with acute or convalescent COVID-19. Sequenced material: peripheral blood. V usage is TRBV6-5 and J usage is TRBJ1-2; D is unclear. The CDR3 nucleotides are TGTGCCAGCAGTTATAATGAGGGCCCGGGCTACACCTTC. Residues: CASSYNEGPGYTF.